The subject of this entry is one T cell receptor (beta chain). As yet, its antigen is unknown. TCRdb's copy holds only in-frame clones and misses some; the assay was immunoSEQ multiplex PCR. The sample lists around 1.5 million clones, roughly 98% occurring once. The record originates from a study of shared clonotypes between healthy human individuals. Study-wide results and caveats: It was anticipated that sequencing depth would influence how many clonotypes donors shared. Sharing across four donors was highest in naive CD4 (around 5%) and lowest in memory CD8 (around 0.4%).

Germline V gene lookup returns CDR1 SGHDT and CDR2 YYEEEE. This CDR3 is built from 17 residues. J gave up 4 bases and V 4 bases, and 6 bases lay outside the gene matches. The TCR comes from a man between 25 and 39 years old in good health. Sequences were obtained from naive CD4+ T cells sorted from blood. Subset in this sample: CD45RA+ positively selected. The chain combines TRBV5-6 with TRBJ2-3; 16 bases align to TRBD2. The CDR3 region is CASSRGTSGRGADTQYF. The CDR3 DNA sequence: TGTGCCAGCAGCAGGGGGACTAGCGGGAGGGGAGCAGATACGCAGTATTTT.